This TCR beta chain was observed in a study of shared clonotypes between healthy human individuals. Study-wide background: Those who served as donors were a couple of women and a few men between the ages of 18 and 49.

CD4+ cell separation produced CD45RA+ naive and CD45RA-negative memory subsets. This CDR3 comprises 18 residues. With 5 bases removed from V and 4 bases from J, the gap between germline ends came to 21 bases. Germline V lookup: CDR1 MDHEN, CDR2 SYDVKM. Generated by immunoSEQ multiplex PCR, the TCRdb table keeps only in-frame clones and is missing some. Altogether about 2.3 million clones are present, 85% to 95% being singletons, with the ten largest covering approximately 0.4%. The V call is TRBV28, the J call TRBJ2-6; D may match TRBD1 or TRBD2 (5 bases each). Specimen: naive CD4+ T cells from PBMCs. Subset: CD45RA+ positively selected. This receptor was identified in a man between 18 and 29 years old in good health. Some clones in this sample may be carry-over from other donors' samples. CDR3 residues: CASSPLGTPALGANVLTF. The CDR3 nucleotides are TGTGCCAGCAGTCCCCTCGGGACGCCGGCGTTGGGGGCCAACGTCCTGACTTTC. The full variable domain, its missing parts supplied by reference TRBV28 and TRBJ2-6, is DVKVTQSSRYLVKRTGEKVFLECVQDMDHENMFWYRQDPGLGLRLIYFSYDVKMKEKGDIPEGYSVSREKKERFSLILESASTNQTSMYLCASSPLGTPALGANVLTFGAGSRLTVL.